This T cell receptor (beta chain) is drawn from a study of blood T cells in healthy people across ages. Extraction of total RNA produced a minimum of 6 micrograms from each sample. Next came a second PCR, run for about 7 to 12 cycles, which used a sample-barcoded 5' primer along with a J-beta primer mix. TCRdb analysed the 5' RACE reads with MiXCR anew, one entry per CDR3 protein. The sample has fewer than 2,000,000 distinct CDR3 sequences, about 39% seen once. The CDR3 covers 13 residues. In germline, CDR1 is SGHRS, CDR2 YFSETQ. V shed 2 bases and J shed 6 bases, with 8 bases lying between them. Material for sequencing was blood. The sequence was collected from a human donor in good health. The V call is TRBV5-1, the J call TRBJ2-2, with D maybe TRBD2 (5 bases). The CDR3 loop reads CASSLWESGELFF. CDR3 sequence (DNA): TGCGCCAGCAGCTTATGGGAGTCCGGGGAGCTGTTTTTT. Based on the CDR3 plus reference TRBV5-1 and TRBJ2-2, the full variable domain is KAGVTQTPRYLIKTRGQQVTLSCSPISGHRSVSWYQQTPGQGLQFLFEYFSETQRNKGNFPGRFSGRQFSNSRSEMNVSTLELGDSALYLCASSLWESGELFFGEGSRLTVL.